Below are 4 T cell receptor beta chains sequenced from a single sample in a study of cytomegalovirus exposure and HLA in healthy donors. Profiling relied on immunoSEQ multiplex PCR, and the TCRdb table lists in-frame clones only, not all of them. The profile shows 150,000 to 200,000 clones, about 89% of them singletons. The sample comprised PBMCs. The receptors come from a man between 18 and 35 years old in good health and CMV-seropositive.

The table lists this clone with a count of one. The V gene is TRBV7-2, the J gene TRBJ1-4; perhaps TRBD1 as D (5 bases). V lost 1 base and J 7 bases, leaving 10 bases between the germline ends. There are 14 residues in the CDR3. Per germline, CDR1 SGHTA and CDR2 FQGNSA. CDR3 loop: CASSLGRVSEKLFF. The CDR3 DNA reads as TGTGCCAGCAGCTTAGGCAGGGTCTCTGAAAAACTGTTTTTT.

In its sample, this clone was seen once. The rearrangement joins TRBV30 to TRBJ1-4; D is uncertain. V gave up 0 bases and J gave up 8 bases, with 4 bases separating them. The CDR3 has 11 amino acids. Germline CDR1 reads GTSNPN; CDR2 reads SVGIG (reference sequence). Here the CDR3 DNA reads TGTGCCTGGAGTGTAAGCGAAAAACTGTTTTTT. It specifies CAWSVSEKLFF.

This clone occurred many times. The chain recombines TRBV19 with TRBJ1-1; tentatively, D is TRBD1 (6 bases). V lost 5 bases and J 0 bases, leaving 10 bases between the germline ends. Germline V gene data show CDR1 as LNHDA and CDR2 as SQIVND (reference sequence). The CDR3 sequence is 14 residues long. The CDR3 DNA sequence: TGTGCCAGTAGTGCGGACAGTATGAACACTGAAGCTTTCTTT. It encodes CASSADSMNTEAFF.

The rearrangement links TRBV6-5 to TRBJ2-1; TRBD2 matches 9 bases. This CDR3 contains 15 residues. The germline V gene encodes CDR1 MNHEY and CDR2 SVGAGI. V gave up 4 bases and J gave up 6 bases; unmatched junction bases: 7. CDR3 region: CASSSLAGQSNEQFF. The CDR3 DNA reads TGTGCCAGCAGTTCTCTAGCGGGACAATCCAATGAGCAGTTCTTC.